This entry concerns a single TCR beta chain. What it binds is not known. V lost 6 bases and J lost 6; bases outside the gene matches: 9. This CDR3 comprises 14 residues. Germline CDR1 MNHEY, CDR2 SVGAGI. Stated treatment: some 19 received Ad26.COV2.S at low or high dose, single or two shots; a few received placebo; per-sample allocation not given. The study sampled participants on day 63 after the first vaccine or placebo injection. Adults aged 18-55 years in Boston included the donor. The method was immunoSEQ multiplex PCR; TCRdb's version includes in-frame clones alone and lacks a portion of them. This table holds roughly 320,000 clones, around 87% found once. This entry belongs to a study of Ad26.COV2.S vaccination and SARS-CoV-2 variants. General observations from the study: Vaccine recipients surpassed placebo recipients in spike-specific TCR breadth. Spike-specific CD8+ and CD4+ T cell responses reportedly showed substantial breadth after vaccination.

The chain has TRBV6-5 and TRBJ1-2; 8 nucleotides align to TRBD1. Sequenced here: peripheral blood, sampled in a trial of Ad26.COV2.S vaccine versus placebo. The receptor comes from a person between 18 and 59 years old who received the Ad26.COV2.S COVID-19 vaccine or a placebo. This CDR3 reads CASRRQGRTDGYTF. CDR3 nucleotide sequence: TGTGCCAGCAGAAGACAGGGGCGGACAGATGGCTACACCTTC.